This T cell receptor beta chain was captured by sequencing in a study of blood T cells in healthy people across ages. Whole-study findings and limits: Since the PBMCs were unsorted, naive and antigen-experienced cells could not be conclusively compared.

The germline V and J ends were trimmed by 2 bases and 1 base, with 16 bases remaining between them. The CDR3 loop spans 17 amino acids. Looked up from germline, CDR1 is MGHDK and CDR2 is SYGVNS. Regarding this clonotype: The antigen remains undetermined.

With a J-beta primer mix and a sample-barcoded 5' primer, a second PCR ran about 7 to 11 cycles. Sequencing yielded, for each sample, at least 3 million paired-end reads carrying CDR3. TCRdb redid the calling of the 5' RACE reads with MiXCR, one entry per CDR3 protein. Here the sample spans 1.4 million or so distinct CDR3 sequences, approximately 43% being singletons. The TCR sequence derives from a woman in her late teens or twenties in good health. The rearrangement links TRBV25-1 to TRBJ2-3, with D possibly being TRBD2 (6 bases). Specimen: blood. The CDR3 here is CASSEGRRGVGTDTQYF. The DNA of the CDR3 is TGTGCCAGCAGTGAAGGTCGGAGGGGTGTAGGCACAGATACGCAGTATTTT.